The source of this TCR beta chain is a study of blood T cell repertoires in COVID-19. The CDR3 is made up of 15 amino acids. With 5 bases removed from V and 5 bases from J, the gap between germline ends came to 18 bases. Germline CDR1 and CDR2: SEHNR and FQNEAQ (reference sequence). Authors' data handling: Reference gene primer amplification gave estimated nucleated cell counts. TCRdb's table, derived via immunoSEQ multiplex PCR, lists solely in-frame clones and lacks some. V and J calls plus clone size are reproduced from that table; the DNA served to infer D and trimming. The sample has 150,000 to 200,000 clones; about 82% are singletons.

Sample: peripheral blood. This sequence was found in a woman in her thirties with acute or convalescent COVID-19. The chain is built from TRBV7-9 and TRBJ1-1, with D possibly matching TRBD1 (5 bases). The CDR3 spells CASSPKVREGTEAFF. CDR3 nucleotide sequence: TGTGCCAGCAGCCCGAAGGTCAGGGAGGGAACTGAAGCTTTCTTT.